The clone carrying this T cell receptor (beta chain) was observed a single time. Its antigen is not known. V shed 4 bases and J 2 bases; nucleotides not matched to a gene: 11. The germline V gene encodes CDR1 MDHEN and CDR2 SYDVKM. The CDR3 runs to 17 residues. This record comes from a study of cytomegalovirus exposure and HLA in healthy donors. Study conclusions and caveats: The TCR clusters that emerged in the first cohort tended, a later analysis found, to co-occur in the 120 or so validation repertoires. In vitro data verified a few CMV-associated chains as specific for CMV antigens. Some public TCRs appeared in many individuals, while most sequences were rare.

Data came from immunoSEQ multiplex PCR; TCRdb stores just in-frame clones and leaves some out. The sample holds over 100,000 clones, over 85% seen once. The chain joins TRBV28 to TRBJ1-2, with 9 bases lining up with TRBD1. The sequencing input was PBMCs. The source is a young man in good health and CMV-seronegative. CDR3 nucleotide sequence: TGTGCCAGCAGTTCTTCCCAATCCGGGACAGGGAACTATGGCTACACCTTC. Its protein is CASSSSQSGTGNYGYTF.